This T cell receptor (beta chain) was found in a study of cytomegalovirus exposure and HLA in healthy donors. Study-wide results and caveats: First-cohort TCR clusters were later found to tend to co-occur in the roughly 120 validation repertoires. The study flagged around 160 TCR beta chains as cytomegalovirus-associated.

The length of the CDR3 is 15 residues. The J segment lost 2 bases and the V segment lost 0 bases, leaving 1 base of the junction unmatched. Germline V CDR1 and CDR2: MNHEY, SMNVEV (reference sequence). It was the roughly 110-subject validation cohort, separate from the roughly 700-subject first cohort, to which the donors belonged. Worth noting for this clone: Its matching antigen is unknown.

Some clones are missing from TCRdb's copy, which holds only in-frame ones; the method was immunoSEQ multiplex PCR. In the table there are around 98,000 clones, about 90% of which are singletons. This chain connects TRBV27 to TRBJ1-2; 9 bases line up with TRBD1. The clonotype was recovered from a man between 18 and 29 years old in good health and CMV-seropositive. The sequencing sample was made of PBMCs. CDR3 nucleotide sequence: TGTGCCAGCAGTTTATCGGGGACAGGGAACTATGGCTACACCTTC. Amino acid sequence: CASSLSGTGNYGYTF.